Listed below are T cell receptor beta chains from one sample, sequenced in a study of control samples from healthy donors and cancer patients. TCRdb's table, derived via immunoSEQ multiplex PCR, lists solely in-frame clones and lacks some. The table lists 400,000 to 500,000 clones, over 75% of them singletons. The source material was PBMCs. Receptors were obtained from a man aged 35 to 55 with head and neck cancer. CDR3s include the opening cysteine and the closing phenylalanine or tryptophan. The D gene is left open where the match is weak. Some rows mark clone size as missing; the rest say once, few, many or name a class of expanded clone.

j_call clone_size v_call d_call cdr3_aa cdr3_nt
TRBJ2-7 few TRBV2 - CASNRQGGGEQYF TGTGCCAGCAACCGACAGGGAGGCGGCGAGCAGTACTTC
TRBJ2-1 - TRBV7-3 - CASSFGPPNEQFF TGTGCCAGCAGCTTTGGCCCGCCCAATGAGCAGTTCTTC
TRBJ2-1 - TRBV3-1/TRBV3-2 TRBD1 CASSPDRGPYNEQFF TGTGCCAGCAGCCCAGACAGGGGACCTTACAATGAGCAGTTCTTC
TRBJ2-1 few TRBV15 TRBD1 CATSRDSNRGYEQFF TGTGCCACCAGCAGAGATAGCAACAGGGGGTATGAGCAGTTCTTC
TRBJ1-1 - TRBV6-5 - CASSYSGTVNTEAFF TGTGCCAGCAGTTACTCAGGGACGGTGAACACTGAAGCTTTCTTT
TRBJ2-3 once TRBV9 TRBD1 CASRPGQSGTDTQYF TGTGCCAGCAGACCGGGACAGAGTGGCACAGATACGCAGTATTTT
TRBJ1-4 - TRBV27 - CASSLSSRGRANEKLFF TGTGCCAGCAGTTTATCGAGCCGGGGGCGGGCGAATGAAAAACTGTTTTTT
TRBJ2-3 - TRBV5-1 TRBD1 CASSHDRGTDTQYF TGCGCCAGCAGCCACGACAGGGGAACAGATACGCAGTATTTT
TRBJ1-2 - TRBV28 - CASSTDSFPHPANYGYTF TGTGCCAGCAGTACTGATAGTTTTCCTCATCCAGCTAACTATGGCTACACCTTC
TRBJ1-4 few TRBV5-1 - CASSFRENEKLFF TGCGCCAGCAGCTTTCGGGAGAATGAAAAACTGTTTTTT
TRBJ1-5 - TRBV25-1 TRBD1 CASRGQGNDQPQHF TGTGCCAGCAGGGGACAGGGGAATGATCAGCCCCAGCATTTT
TRBJ2-2 - TRBV7-6 TRBD2 CASSLETSANTGELFF TGTGCCAGCAGCTTAGAAACTAGCGCGAACACCGGGGAGCTGTTTTTT
TRBJ2-7 few TRBV7-6 - CASSWRGRGIDEQYF TGTGCCAGCAGCTGGCGGGGCAGGGGAATCGACGAGCAGTACTTC
TRBJ2-7 - TRBV6-5 TRBD1 CASSSLTGGGPEQYF TGTGCCAGCAGCTCCCTGACAGGGGGAGGGCCCGAGCAGTACTTC
TRBJ2-3 - TRBV27 - CASSLGGYYRDISTDTQYF TGTGCCAGCAGTTTAGGGGGATACTACCGGGACATTAGCACAGATACGCAGTATTTT
TRBJ2-5 - TRBV18 TRBD1 CASSPADRGLETQYF TGTGCCAGCTCACCAGCGGACAGGGGGCTGGAGACCCAGTACTTC
TRBJ1-2 - TRBV6-5 - CAVNPGGSNGYTF TGTGCCGTAAACCCGGGGGGTTCTAATGGCTACACCTTC